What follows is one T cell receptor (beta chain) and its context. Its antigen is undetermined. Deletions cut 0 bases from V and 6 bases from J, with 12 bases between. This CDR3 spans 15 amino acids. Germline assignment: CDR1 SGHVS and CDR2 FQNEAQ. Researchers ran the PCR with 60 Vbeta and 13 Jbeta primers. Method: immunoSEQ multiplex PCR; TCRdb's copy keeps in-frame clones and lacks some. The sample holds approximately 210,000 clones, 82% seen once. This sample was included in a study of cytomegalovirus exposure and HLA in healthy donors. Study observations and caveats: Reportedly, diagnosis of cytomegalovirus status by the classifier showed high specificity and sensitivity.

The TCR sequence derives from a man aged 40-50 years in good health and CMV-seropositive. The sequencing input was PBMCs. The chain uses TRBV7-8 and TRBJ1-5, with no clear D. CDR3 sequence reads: CASSLAEGWGQPQHF. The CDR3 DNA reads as TGTGCCAGCAGCTTAGCGGAGGGCTGGGGTCAGCCCCAGCATTTT.